A selection of T cell receptor beta chains follows, all from one sample in a study of T-cell reconstitution after alpha-beta-depleted transplantation in children. TCRdb re-analysed the PCR reads in MiXCR, keeping a single row per CDR3 protein. The table shows about 640,000 distinct CDR3 sequences, with around 16% occurring only once. The input for sequencing was PBMCs from the stem cell graft donor, taken from the stem cell graft. The receptors originated from a human donor who donated a stem cell graft to a child with acute myeloid leukemia. Each CDR3 is given with its conserved first and last residue. The D gene is left open where the match is weak. Clone size is given for some rows only: seen once, a few or many times, or a class if the clone is expanded.

v_gene	j_gene	d_gene	abundance	CDR3nt	CDR3aa
TRBV11-1	TRBJ2-6	-	-	TGTGCCAGCATCTTTCCGACAGCGCGTCTTTTTGGGGCCAACGTCCTGACTTTC	CASIFPTARLFGANVLTF
TRBV29-1	TRBJ2-7	-	-	TGCAGCGTTGATCTAACGGGTGGCTACGAGCAGTACTTC	CSVDLTGGYEQYF
TRBV10-3	TRBJ1-4	TRBD1	-	TGTGCCATCAGGCCCGGGACAGGGGATGAAAAACTGTTTTTT	CAIRPGTGDEKLFF
TRBV24-1	TRBJ1-1	-	few	TGTGCCACCAAGGCAGGGTCTGAAGCTTTCTTT	CATKAGSEAFF
TRBV7-2	TRBJ2-1	-	many	TGTGCCAGCAGCTTTGGGGGCGATGAGCAGTTCTTC	CASSFGGDEQFF
TRBV7-9	TRBJ2-1	-	many	TGTGCCAGCAGTTTGGTCGATGAGCAGTTCTTC	CASSLVDEQFF
TRBV2	TRBJ2-7	-	-	TGTGCCAGGAAGATCTCCTACGAGCAGTACTTC	CARKISYEQYF
TRBV10-3	TRBJ1-5	-	many	TGTGCCATCGGTGAGGAGCCCCAGCATTTT	CAIGEEPQHF
TRBV9	TRBJ2-1	-	many	TGTGCCAGCAGCGTAGACGTAAGCTCCTACAATGAGCAGTTCTTC	CASSVDVSSYNEQFF
TRBV4-3	TRBJ2-2	-	few	TGCGCCAGCAGCCAAGAACTGGGGGCGGCCGGGGAGCTGTTTTTT	CASSQELGAAGELFF
TRBV24-1	TRBJ1-2	TRBD1	-	TGTGCCACCAGTGGTGAGAACAGGGGCCGTACCTATGGCTACACCTTC	CATSGENRGRTYGYTF
TRBV7-2	TRBJ2-7	-	few	TGTGCCAGCAGCTTAGAAACAGCTTTTCTGTACTTC	CASSLETAFLYF
TRBV25-1	TRBJ2-7	TRBD1	-	TGTGCCAGCGGCGACAGGGGGATCAACGAGCAGTACTTC	CASGDRGINEQYF
TRBV7-2	TRBJ2-1	-	many	TGTGCCAGCAGCCCTTTCAGCTCCTACAATGAGCAGTTCTTC	CASSPFSSYNEQFF
TRBV7-7	TRBJ2-5	-	-	TGTGCCAGCAGCCAAGTGTCGGCGGCGTCGGAGACCCAGTACTTC	CASSQVSAASETQYF
TRBV9	TRBJ2-3	TRBD2	few	TGTGCCAGCAGCGTCCCCCGGGGGGGCATCACAGATACGCAGTATTTT	CASSVPRGGITDTQYF
TRBV20-1	TRBJ1-1	-	many	TGCAGTGTCGCCGGGGCTTTGCCTGAAGCTTTCTTT	CSVAGALPEAFF
TRBV20-1	TRBJ1-2	-	many	TGCAGTGCTCCTGATTCCTATGGCTACACCTTC	CSAPDSYGYTF
TRBV7-9	TRBJ1-1	-	few	TGTGCCAGCACCGACAGGACCACTGAAGCTTTCTTT	CASTDRTTEAFF
TRBV6-5	TRBJ1-5	-	few	TGTGCCAGCAGTTACTCGGGGGGAAGGGATCAGCCCCAGCATTTT	CASSYSGGRDQPQHF
TRBV7-9	TRBJ1-2	-	many	TGTGCCAGCAGCCCGGACAGCGGACGTAACACCTTC	CASSPDSGRNTF
TRBV24-1	TRBJ2-2	-	-	TGTGCCACCAGTGGGGGAAGGGGCCTGGACACCGGGGAGCTGTTTTTT	CATSGGRGLDTGELFF
TRBV7-2	TRBJ1-2	TRBD1	-	TGTGCCAGCAGCTTAGCGCTCGGGACAGGAATAGGCTACACCTTC	CASSLALGTGIGYTF
TRBV15	TRBJ2-3	-	-	TGTGCCACCAGCAGACCCACCGGGATCCAAACTGGGGATACGCAGTATTTT	CATSRPTGIQTGDTQYF